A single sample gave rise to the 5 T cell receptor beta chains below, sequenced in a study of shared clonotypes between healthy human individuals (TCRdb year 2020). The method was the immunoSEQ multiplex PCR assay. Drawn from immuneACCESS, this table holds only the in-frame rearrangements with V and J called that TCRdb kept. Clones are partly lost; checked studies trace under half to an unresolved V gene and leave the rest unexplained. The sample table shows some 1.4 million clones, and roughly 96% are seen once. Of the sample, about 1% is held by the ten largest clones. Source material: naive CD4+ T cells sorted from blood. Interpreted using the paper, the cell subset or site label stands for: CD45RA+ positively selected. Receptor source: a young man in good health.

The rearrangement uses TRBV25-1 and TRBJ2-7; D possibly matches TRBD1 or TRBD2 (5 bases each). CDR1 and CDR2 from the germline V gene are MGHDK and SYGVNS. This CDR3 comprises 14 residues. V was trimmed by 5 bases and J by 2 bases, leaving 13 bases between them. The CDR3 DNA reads TGTGCCAGCAGTTCGTCCGTGGGGGCCTACGAGCAGTACTTC. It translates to CASSSSVGAYEQYF.

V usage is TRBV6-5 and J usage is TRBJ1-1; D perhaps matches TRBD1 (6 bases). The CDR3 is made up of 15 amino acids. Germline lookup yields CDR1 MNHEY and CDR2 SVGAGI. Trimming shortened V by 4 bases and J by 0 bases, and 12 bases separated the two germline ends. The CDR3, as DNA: TGTGCCAGCAGTTCGGGGGGACACTTGAACACTGAAGCTTTCTTT. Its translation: CASSSGGHLNTEAFF.

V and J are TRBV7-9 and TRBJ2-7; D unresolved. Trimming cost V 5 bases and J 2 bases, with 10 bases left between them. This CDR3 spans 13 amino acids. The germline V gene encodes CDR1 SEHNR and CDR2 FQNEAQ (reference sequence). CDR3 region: CASSVDGPYEQYF. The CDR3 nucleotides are TGTGCCAGCAGCGTGGACGGGCCCTACGAGCAGTACTTC.

CDR3 amino acids: CASSPIPGTGLPFSGNTIYF. The DNA for the CDR3 is TGTGCCAGCTCCCCGATCCCGGGGACAGGGCTCCCATTCTCTGGAAACACCATATATTTT. V usage is TRBV18 and J usage is TRBJ1-3, with TRBD1 matching over 9 bases. V was clipped by 6 bases and J by 0 bases; unmatched bases: 18. The CDR3 loop spans 20 amino acids. CDR1 KGHSH and CDR2 LQKENI come from the germline V gene.

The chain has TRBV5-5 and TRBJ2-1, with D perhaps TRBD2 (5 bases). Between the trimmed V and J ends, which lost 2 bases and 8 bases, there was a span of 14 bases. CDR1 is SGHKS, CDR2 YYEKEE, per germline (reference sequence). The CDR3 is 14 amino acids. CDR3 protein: CASSLQTRSDEQFF. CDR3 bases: TGTGCCAGCAGCTTACAGACCCGTAGCGATGAGCAGTTCTTC.